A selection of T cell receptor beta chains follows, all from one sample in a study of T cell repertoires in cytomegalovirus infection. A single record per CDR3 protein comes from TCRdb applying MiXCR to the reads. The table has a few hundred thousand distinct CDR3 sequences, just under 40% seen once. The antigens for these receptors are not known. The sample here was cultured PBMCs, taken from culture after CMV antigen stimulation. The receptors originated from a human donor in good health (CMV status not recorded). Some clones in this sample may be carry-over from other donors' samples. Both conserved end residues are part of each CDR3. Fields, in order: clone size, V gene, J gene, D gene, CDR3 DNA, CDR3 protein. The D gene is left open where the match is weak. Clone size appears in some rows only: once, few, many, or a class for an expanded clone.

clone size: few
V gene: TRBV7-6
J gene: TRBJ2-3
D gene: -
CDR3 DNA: TGTGCCAGCAGAGGACTAACCCCCACAGATACGCAGTATTTT
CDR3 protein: CASRGLTPTDTQYF

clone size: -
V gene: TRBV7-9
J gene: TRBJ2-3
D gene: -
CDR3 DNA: TGTGCCAGCAGCTTTCGACCAGATACGCAGTATTTT
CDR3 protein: CASSFRPDTQYF

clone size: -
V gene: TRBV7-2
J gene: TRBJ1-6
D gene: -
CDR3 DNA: TGTGCCAGCCACGTGAGGAGCTCCTATAATTCACCCCTCCACTTT
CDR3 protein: CASHVRSSYNSPLHF

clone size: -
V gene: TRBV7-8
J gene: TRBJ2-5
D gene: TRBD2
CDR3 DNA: TGTGCCAGCACGGCGGGAGGGCCGGGAGAGACCCAGTACTTC
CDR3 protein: CASTAGGPGETQYF

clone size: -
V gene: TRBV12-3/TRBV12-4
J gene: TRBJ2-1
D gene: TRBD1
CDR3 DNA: TGTGCCAGCATCCCGGGACAGGGGAGGGGTGAGCAGTTCTTC
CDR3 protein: CASIPGQGRGEQFF

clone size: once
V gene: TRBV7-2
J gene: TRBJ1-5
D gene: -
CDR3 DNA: TGTGCCGGCAGCCCCTCCCCCAGGATATTTTCCGGGGATAGCAATCAGCCCCAGCATTTT
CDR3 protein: CAGSPSPRIFSGDSNQPQHF

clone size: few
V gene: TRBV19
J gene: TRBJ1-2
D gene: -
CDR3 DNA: TGTGCCAGTAGTATACTACCGGGACAAAAGTATGGCTACACCTTC
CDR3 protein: CASSILPGQKYGYTF

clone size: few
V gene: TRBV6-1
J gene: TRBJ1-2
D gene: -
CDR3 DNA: TGTGCCGTCCGGCAGACAGGCTATATCCATGGCTACACCTTC
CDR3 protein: CAVRQTGYIHGYTF

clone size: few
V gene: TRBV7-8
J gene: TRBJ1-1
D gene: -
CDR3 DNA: TGTGCCAGCAGCTTAGGCCGGGGGCAGACTGAAGCTTTCTTT
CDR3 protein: CASSLGRGQTEAFF

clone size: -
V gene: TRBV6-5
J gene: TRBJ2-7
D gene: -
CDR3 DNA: TGTGCCAGCAGTTACGGGGATCCCAGCTCCTACGAGCAGTACTTC
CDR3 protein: CASSYGDPSSYEQYF

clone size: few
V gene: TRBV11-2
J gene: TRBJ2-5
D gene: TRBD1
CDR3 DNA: TGTGCCAGCAGCTCTACAGGGGGGTCAGAGACCCAGTACTTC
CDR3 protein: CASSSTGGSETQYF

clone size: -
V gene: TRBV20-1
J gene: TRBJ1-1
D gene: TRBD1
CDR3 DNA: TGCAGTGCTAGAGATTATCTGACTGGGACAGGGGATACTGAAGCTTTCTTT
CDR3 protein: CSARDYLTGTGDTEAFF

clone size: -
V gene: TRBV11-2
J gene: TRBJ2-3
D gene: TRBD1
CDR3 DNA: TGTGCCAGCAGCTTAGCCAGACAGGGGGCCGGGTATTTT
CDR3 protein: CASSLARQGAGYF

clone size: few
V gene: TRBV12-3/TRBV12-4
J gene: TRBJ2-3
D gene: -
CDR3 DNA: TGTGCCAGCGGATTGACTCCGCTCACAGATACGCAGTATTTT
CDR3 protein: CASGLTPLTDTQYF

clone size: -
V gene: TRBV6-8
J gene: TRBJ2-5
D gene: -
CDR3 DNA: TGTGCCAGCAGAAAAGGGGGAGCGGAGACCCAGTACTTC
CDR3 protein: CASRKGGAETQYF

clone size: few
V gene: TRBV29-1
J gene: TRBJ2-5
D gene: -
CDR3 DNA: TGCAGCGTTGAAGATGGCTGGGCCCCGGAGACCCAGTACTTC
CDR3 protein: CSVEDGWAPETQYF

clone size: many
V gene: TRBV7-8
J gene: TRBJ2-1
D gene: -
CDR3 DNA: TGTGCCAGCAGCTTAGAGGGGAGCTACAATGAGCAGTTCTTC
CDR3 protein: CASSLEGSYNEQFF

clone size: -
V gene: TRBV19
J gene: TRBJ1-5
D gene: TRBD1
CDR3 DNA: TGTGCCAGTACCGGGACAGCTAGCAATCAGCCCCAGCATTTT
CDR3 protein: CASTGTASNQPQHF

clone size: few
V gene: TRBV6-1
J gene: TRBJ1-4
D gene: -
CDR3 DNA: TGTGCCAGCAGTGAGTTTGCAACTAATGAAAAACTGTTTTTT
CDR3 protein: CASSEFATNEKLFF

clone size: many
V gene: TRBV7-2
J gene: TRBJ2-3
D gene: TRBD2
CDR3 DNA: TGTGCCACCATGGGGAGGCTAGCGGGTTCTCCTAGCACAGATACGCAGTATTTT
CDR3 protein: CATMGRLAGSPSTDTQYF